The 10 T cell receptor beta chains presented below share a single source sample, sequenced in a study of monozygotic twins with inflammatory bowel disease. TCRdb reprocessed the 5' RACE reads; each CDR3 protein has one entry and no DNA is given. In total, the table holds around 150,000 distinct CDR3 sequences. Sample: blood. The receptor source for this set is a human donor with ulcerative colitis or Crohn's disease, or a healthy co-twin of an affected twin (not recorded which).

The chain carries TRBV11-2 and TRBJ2-1; TCRdb lists TRBD2, though no DNA is available to test this call. Germline V gene sequence: CDR1 SGHAT, CDR2 FQNNGV. The CDR3 is 15 residues long. The CDR3 sequence is CASSPYRGRSNEQFF. Using reference TRBV11-2 and TRBJ2-1 for the parts outside the CDR3, the full variable domain is EAGVAQSPRYKIIEKRQSVAFWCNPISGHATLYWYQQILGQGPKLLIQFQNNGVVDDSQLPKDRFSAERLKGVDSTLKIQPAKLEDSAVYLCASSPYRGRSNEQFFGPGTRLTVL.

The chain couples TRBV10-3 to TRBJ2-7. Germline V gives CDR1 ENHRY, CDR2 SYGVKD. The CDR3 length is 16 residues. The CDR3 here is CAISESIDGVIDEQYF.

V usage is TRBV6-1 and J usage is TRBJ1-3. CDR3 size: 14 residues. Per the germline V gene, CDR1 is MNHNS and CDR2 is SASEGT. The CDR3 reads CASSQKGTGNTIYF.

CDR3 sequence: CSANPGEGYTF. V is TRBV20-1 and J is TRBJ1-2; TCRdb's assignment of TRBD1 cannot be checked, as there is no DNA. The germline CDR1 and CDR2 sequences are DFQATT and SNEGSKA (reference sequence). The CDR3 has 11 amino acids.

The rearrangement joins TRBV5-1 to TRBJ2-3; TCRdb's D call, TRBD2, is unchecked because there is no DNA. The CDR3 spans 16 residues. Germline CDR1 reads SGHRS; CDR2 reads YFSETQ. This CDR3 reads CASSPIAGGSGATQYF.

The rearrangement uses TRBV20-1 and TRBJ2-7; TCRdb's assignment of TRBD1 cannot be checked, as there is no DNA. The CDR3 totals 15 residues. Germline V gives CDR1 DFQATT, CDR2 SNEGSKA (reference sequence). The CDR3 here is CSAPIPTGFGYEQYF.

This rearrangement joins TRBV10-3 to TRBJ2-7; the TRBD1 assignment by TCRdb is unverifiable without DNA. Per germline, CDR1 ENHRY and CDR2 SYGVKD. This CDR3 is built from 15 residues. CDR3 sequence reads: CAISPGGAGSYEQYF.

This chain uses TRBV7-8 with TRBJ2-5; TCRdb calls TRBD1, which cannot be checked without DNA. From germline, CDR1 is SGHVS and CDR2 FQNEAQ. This CDR3 spans 17 amino acids. CDR3 sequence reads: CASSPRPRQGAQETQYF.

The chain uses TRBV19 and TRBJ1-2. This CDR3 has 14 amino acids. Germline V gives CDR1 LNHDA, CDR2 SQIVND (reference sequence). The CDR3: CASNFVGSNYGYTF.

The chain uses TRBV7-2 and TRBJ2-3; the D call of TRBD2 rests on TCRdb alone, since no DNA is present to check it. CDR1 is SGHTA, CDR2 FQGNSA, per germline. The CDR3 sequence is 16 residues long. The chain's CDR3 is CASSLSLAGVSDTQYF.